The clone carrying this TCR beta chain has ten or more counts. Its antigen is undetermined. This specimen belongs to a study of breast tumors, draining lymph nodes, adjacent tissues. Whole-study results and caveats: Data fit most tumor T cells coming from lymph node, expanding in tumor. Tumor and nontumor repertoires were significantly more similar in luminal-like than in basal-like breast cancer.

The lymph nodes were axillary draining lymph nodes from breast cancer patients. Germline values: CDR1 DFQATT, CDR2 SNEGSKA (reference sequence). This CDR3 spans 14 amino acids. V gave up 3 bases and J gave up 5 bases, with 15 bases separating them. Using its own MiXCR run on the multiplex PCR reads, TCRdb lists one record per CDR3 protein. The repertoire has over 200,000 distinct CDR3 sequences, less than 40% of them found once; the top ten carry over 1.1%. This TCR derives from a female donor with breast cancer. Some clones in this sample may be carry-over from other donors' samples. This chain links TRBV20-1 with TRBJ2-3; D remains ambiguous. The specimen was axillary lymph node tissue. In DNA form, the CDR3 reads TGCAGTGCTAGTTCCGCAATTAAGGGAGATACGCAGTATTTT. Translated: CSASSAIKGDTQYF.